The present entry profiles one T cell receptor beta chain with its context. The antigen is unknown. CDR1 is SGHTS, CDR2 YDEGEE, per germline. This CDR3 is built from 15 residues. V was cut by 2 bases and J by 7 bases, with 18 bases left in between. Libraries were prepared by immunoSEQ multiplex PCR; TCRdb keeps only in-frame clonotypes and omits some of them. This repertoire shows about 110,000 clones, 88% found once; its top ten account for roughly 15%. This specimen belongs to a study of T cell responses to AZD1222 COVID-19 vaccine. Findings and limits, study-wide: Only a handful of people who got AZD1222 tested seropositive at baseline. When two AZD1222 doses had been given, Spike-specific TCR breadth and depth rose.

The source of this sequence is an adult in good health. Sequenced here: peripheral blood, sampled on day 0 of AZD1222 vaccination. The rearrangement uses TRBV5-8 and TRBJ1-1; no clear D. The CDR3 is CASSFSFLTWVEAFF. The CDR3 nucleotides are TGTGCCAGCAGCTTTTCCTTTCTTACCTGGGTTGAAGCTTTCTTT.